Presented here are 4 T cell receptor beta chains from one specimen sequenced in a study of T cell clonality in common variable immunodeficiency. Regarding the study as a whole: Reportedly, TCR beta sequences from common variable immunodeficiency showed fewer deletions and N-nucleotide insertions.

The method was immunoSEQ multiplex PCR; TCRdb's version includes in-frame clones alone and lacks a portion of them. Observed in the sample are about 3,400 clones, none of them singletons. No cognate antigen is known for these TCRs. The sample taken for sequencing was peripheral blood mononuclear cells. The receptors shown here come from a human donor with common variable immunodeficiency.

This clone was seen at least ten times. The read terminates 3 residues ahead of where the CDR3 ends, so the germline J gene completes it. The chain employs TRBV10-3 and TRBJ1-5; 9 nucleotides agree with TRBD1. After removal of 8 bases from V and 5 bases from J, the junction contained 10 bases not matched to a gene. Germline V gives CDR1 ENHRY, CDR2 SYGVKD. CDR3 length: 15 residues. The CDR3 is CAILPTGTGYQPQHF. CDR3 bases read: TGTGCCATCTTACCAACCGGGACAGGGTATCAGCCC.

This clone appeared a few times. The read terminates 3 residues ahead of where the CDR3 ends, so the germline J gene completes it. This sequence joins TRBV6-1 and TRBJ1-1, with D possibly being TRBD1 (6 bases). The V and J ends lost 3 bases and 6 bases respectively, with 20 bases between them. Per the germline V gene, CDR1 is MNHNS and CDR2 is SASEGT. This CDR3 region has 16 residues. The sequenced part of the CDR3 DNA is TGTGCCAGCAGTGAGGGTTTCGGCGAACAGGGATCTGAA. This sequence encodes CASSEGFGEQGSE. The CDR3 in its entirety is CASSEGFGEQGSEAFF.

With regard to this clone: The read terminates 3 residues ahead of where the CDR3 ends, so the germline J gene completes it. The chain uses TRBV7-2 and TRBJ2-5, with D perhaps matching TRBD1 (6 bases). V lost 5 bases and J lost 5, with 15 bases in between. The CDR3 runs to 14 residues. CDR1 is SGHTA, CDR2 FQGNSA, per germline. CDR3 DNA (partial): TGTGCCAGCAGCCCCACTTCAGGGGACGAGACC. Protein: CASSPTSGDET. The CDR3 as a whole reads CASSPTSGDETQYF.

This clone turned up a few times. The CDR3 extends 3 residues past the end of the read, so its final part is completed from the germline J gene. The gene calls are TRBV19 and TRBJ2-5; D remains unclear. This CDR3 is 12 amino acids long. Per the germline V gene, CDR1 is LNHDA and CDR2 is SQIVND (reference sequence). V lost 5 bases and J lost 5, with 9 bases in between. CDR3 bases read: TGTGCCAGTAGTGCGGATGTGGAGACC. Translation: CASSADVET. The full-length CDR3 reads as CASSADVETQYF.